This T cell receptor (beta chain) was recovered during a study of shared clonotypes between healthy human individuals. This table comes from immunoSEQ multiplex PCR, and its TCRdb copy is limited to in-frame clones, with some not included. The repertoire includes around 2.1 million clones, about 93% of them detected once, and more than 1.5% sits in the top ten. Terminally differentiated effector memory CD45RA+ cells were excluded by CCR7 positive selection of CD45RO-negative cells. CDR3 size: 16 residues. V was trimmed by 2 bases and J by 0 bases, leaving 14 bases between them. Germline V gene data show CDR1 as SGHDT and CDR2 as YYEEEE.

The rearrangement uses TRBV5-6 and TRBJ2-5; D possibly uses TRBD1 or TRBD2 (5 bases each). Sequencing used naive CD8+ T cells from PBMCs. The receptor comes from a man between 18 and 35 years old in good health. Some clones in this sample may be carry-over from other donors' samples. CDR3 protein: CASSFESRGYQETQYF. CDR3 bases: TGTGCCAGCAGCTTTGAGAGCCGGGGCTACCAAGAGACCCAGTACTTC.